Listed below are T cell receptor beta chains from one sample, sequenced in a study of cytomegalovirus exposure and HLA in healthy donors. The method was immunoSEQ multiplex PCR; TCRdb's version includes in-frame clones alone and lacks a portion of them. Found here are tens of thousands of clones, around 97% of them singletons; the top ten hold about 1.6%. Sequencing used PBMCs. These receptors all come from a woman in her late teens or twenties in good health and CMV-seropositive. The CDR3 runs from the conserved cysteine through the conserved F or W. The D gene is left open where the match is weak. Rows may omit the clone size; those that give it use once, few, many or a size class.

cdr3_nt,cdr3_aa,clone_size,d_call,v_call,j_call
TGCGCCAGCATGCGACTAGCGGTCTATCTGTTTAGCACAGATACGCAGTATTTT,CASMRLAVYLFSTDTQYF,-,TRBD2,TRBV10-1,TRBJ2-3
TGTGCCAGCACCCGACAGAGGTCCATCTCTGGGGCCAACGTCCTGACTTTC,CASTRQRSISGANVLTF,-,-,TRBV21-1,TRBJ2-6
TGTGCCAGCAGTGACTTAGGACAGGGCGACTACGAGCAGTACTTC,CASSDLGQGDYEQYF,-,TRBD1,TRBV6-1,TRBJ2-7
TGTGCCAGCAGTTGGAACAGGGATGGCTACACCTTC,CASSWNRDGYTF,-,-,TRBV28,TRBJ1-2
TGTGCCATAGAGCGGGAGTGGGGAGACACCGGGGAGCTGTTTTTT,CAIEREWGDTGELFF,-,TRBD2,TRBV6-1,TRBJ2-2
TGTGCCACCAGCAGGGACAGGGCAACCTACGAGCAGTACTTC,CATSRDRATYEQYF,-,TRBD1,TRBV15,TRBJ2-7
TGTGCCAGCAGCGTAGGCGGGAGCACCGGGGAGCTGTTTTTT,CASSVGGSTGELFF,-,TRBD2,TRBV9,TRBJ2-2
TGTGCCAGTAGTATTTCCCGTAATCAGCCCCAGCATTTT,CASSISRNQPQHF,-,-,TRBV19,TRBJ1-5
TGTGCCAGCACAAATGAGCGAAAGCAGTACTTC,CASTNERKQYF,-,-,TRBV6-5,TRBJ2-7
TGTGCCAGCAGTGAAGCCCACGGGAGGGCCTGGGAGCAGTACTTC,CASSEAHGRAWEQYF,-,TRBD2,TRBV2,TRBJ2-7
TGTGCCAGCATGGGACAGCTGAACACTGAAGCTTTCTTT,CASMGQLNTEAFF,-,TRBD1,TRBV11-2,TRBJ1-1
TGTGCCAGCAGCTTGGGACTAGCGGGAGTCAACGGGCAGTTCTTC,CASSLGLAGVNGQFF,once,TRBD2,TRBV5-6,TRBJ2-1
TGTGCCAGCAGTGCCGGTAGCGGGAAGGGCTACGAGCAGTACTTC,CASSAGSGKGYEQYF,-,TRBD2,TRBV6-1,TRBJ2-7
TGCGCCAGCAGCCCCGACGGACAGGGACGTAATGAAAAACTGTTTTTT,CASSPDGQGRNEKLFF,once,TRBD1,TRBV5-1,TRBJ1-4
TGTGCCAGCAGCGTAGAAGGGGTCCGTCCGACTGAAGCTTTCTTT,CASSVEGVRPTEAFF,-,-,TRBV9,TRBJ1-1
TGTGCCAGCAGTTATGACAGGCCGCCATATGGCTACACCTTC,CASSYDRPPYGYTF,-,-,TRBV5-6,TRBJ1-2
TGTGCCAGCAGTTTGGGGAGTTTCAACGAGCAGTACTTC,CASSLGSFNEQYF,-,-,TRBV27,TRBJ2-7
TGTGCCACCGGGACGGTGGGACTGGGGGGATCCTACGAGCAGTACTTC,CATGTVGLGGSYEQYF,-,-,TRBV2,TRBJ2-7
TGTGCCAGCAGTTTATCAACTAGCGGGAGGTACACAGATACGCAGTATTTT,CASSLSTSGRYTDTQYF,-,TRBD2,TRBV27,TRBJ2-3
TGTGCCAGCAGTTCCGGGACTAGCGGGAAAAATGAGCAGTTCTTC,CASSSGTSGKNEQFF,-,TRBD2,TRBV28,TRBJ2-1
TGTGCCAGTAGTTTCGGTCCGAACACTGAAGCTTTCTTT,CASSFGPNTEAFF,-,-,TRBV19,TRBJ1-1
TGTGCCAGCAGCCACCTCAAGCCCCTAGCGGGAGTGGGAACAGATACGCAGTATTTT,CASSHLKPLAGVGTDTQYF,-,TRBD2,TRBV4-2,TRBJ2-3